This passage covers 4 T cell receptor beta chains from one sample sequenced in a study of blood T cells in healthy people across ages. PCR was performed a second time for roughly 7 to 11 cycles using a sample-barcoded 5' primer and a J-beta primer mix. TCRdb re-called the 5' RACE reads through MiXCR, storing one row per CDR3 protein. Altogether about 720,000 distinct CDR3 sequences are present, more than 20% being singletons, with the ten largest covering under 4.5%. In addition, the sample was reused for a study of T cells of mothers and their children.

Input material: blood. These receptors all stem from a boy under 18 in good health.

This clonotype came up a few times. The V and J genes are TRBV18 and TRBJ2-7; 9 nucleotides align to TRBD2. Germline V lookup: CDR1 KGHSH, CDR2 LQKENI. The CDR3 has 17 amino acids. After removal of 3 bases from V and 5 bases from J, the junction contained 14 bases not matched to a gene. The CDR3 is CASSPQPPSGRLDEQYF. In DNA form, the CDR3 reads TGTGCCAGCTCACCTCAGCCCCCCAGCGGGAGGCTGGACGAGCAGTACTTC.

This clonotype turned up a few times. The DNA of the CDR3 is TGTGCCAGCAGGGCTAGCGGGACCTCCTACAATGAGCAGTTCTTC. Translating it yields CASRASGTSYNEQFF. V usage is TRBV6-1 and J usage is TRBJ2-1, with 9 bases identical to TRBD2. Trimming removed 6 bases from V and 0 bases from J; junction bases left unmatched: 3. Germline V gene lookup returns CDR1 MNHNS and CDR2 SASEGT. CDR3 length: 15 amino acids.

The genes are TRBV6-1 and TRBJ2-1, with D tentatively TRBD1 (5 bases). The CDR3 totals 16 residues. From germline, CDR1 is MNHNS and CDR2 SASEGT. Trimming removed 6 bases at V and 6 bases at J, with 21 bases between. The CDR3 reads CASSSAPGFQTNEQFF. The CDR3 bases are TGTGCCAGCAGCAGCGCCCCAGGGTTCCAAACCAATGAGCAGTTCTTC.

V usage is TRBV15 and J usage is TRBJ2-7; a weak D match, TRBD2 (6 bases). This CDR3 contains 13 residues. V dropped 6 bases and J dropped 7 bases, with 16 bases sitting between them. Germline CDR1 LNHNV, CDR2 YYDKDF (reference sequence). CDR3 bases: TGTGCCACCAGTGTGGAGGGTTGGAGGGAGCAGTACTTC. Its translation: CATSVEGWREQYF.